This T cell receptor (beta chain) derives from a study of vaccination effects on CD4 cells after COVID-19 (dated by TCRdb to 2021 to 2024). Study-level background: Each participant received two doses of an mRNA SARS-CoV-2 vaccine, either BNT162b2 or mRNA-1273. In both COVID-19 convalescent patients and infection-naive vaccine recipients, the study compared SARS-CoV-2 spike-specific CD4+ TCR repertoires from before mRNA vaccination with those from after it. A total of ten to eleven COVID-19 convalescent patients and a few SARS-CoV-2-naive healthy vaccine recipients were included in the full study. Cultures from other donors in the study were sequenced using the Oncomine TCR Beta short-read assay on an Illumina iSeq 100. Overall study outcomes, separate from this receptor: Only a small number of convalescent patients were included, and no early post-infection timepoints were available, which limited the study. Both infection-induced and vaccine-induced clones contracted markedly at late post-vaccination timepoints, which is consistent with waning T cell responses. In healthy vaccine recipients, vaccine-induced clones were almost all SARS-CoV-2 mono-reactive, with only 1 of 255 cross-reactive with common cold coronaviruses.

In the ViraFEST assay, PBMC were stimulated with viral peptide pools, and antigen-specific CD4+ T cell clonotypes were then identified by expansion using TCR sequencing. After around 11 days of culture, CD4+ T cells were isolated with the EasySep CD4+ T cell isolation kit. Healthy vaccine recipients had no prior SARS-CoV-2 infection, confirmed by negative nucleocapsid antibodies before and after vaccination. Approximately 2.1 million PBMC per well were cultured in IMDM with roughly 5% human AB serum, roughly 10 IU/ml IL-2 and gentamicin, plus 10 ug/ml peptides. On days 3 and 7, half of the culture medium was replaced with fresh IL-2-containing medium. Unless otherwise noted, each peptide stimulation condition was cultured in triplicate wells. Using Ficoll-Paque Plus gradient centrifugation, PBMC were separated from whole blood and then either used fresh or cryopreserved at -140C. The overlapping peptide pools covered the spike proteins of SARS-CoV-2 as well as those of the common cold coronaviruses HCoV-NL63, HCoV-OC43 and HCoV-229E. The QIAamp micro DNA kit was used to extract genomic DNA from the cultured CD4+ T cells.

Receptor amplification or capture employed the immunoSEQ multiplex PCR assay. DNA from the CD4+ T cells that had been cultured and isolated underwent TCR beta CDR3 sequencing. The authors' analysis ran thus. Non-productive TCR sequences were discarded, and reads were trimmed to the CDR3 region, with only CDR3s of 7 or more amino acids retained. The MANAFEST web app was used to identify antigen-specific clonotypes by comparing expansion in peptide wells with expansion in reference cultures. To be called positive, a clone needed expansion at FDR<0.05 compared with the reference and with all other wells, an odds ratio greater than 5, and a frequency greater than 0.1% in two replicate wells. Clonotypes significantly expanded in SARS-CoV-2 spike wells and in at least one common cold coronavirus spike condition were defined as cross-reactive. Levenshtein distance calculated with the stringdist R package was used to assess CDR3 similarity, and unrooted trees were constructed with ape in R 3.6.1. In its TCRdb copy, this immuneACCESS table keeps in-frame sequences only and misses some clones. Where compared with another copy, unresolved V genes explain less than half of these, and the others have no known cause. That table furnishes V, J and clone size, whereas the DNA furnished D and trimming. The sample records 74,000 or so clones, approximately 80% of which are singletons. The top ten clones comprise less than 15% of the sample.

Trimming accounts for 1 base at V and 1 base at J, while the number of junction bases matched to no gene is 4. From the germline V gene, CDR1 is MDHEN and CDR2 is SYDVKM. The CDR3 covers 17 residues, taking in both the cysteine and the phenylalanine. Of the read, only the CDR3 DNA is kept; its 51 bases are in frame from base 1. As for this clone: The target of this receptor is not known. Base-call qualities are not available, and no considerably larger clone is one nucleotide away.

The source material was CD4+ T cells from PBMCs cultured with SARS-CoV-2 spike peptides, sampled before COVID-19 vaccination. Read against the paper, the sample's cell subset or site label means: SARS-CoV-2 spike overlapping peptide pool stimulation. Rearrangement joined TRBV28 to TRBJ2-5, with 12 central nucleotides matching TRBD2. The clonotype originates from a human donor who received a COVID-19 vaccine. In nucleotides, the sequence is TGTGCCAGCAGTTTATTACTAGCGGGGGGTACCCAAGAGACCCAGTACTTC. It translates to CASSLLLAGGTQETQYF.